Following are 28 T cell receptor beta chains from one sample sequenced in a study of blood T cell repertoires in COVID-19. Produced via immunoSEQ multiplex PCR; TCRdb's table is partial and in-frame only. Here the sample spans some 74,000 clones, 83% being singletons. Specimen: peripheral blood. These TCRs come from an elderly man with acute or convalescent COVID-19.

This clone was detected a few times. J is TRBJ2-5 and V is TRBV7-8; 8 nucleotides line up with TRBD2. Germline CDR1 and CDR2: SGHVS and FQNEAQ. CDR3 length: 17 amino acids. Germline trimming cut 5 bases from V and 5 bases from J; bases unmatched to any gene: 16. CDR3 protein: CASSRRGSGRILETQYF. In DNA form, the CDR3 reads TGTGCCAGCAGCCGTCGTGGAAGCGGGAGAATTCTGGAGACCCAGTACTTC.

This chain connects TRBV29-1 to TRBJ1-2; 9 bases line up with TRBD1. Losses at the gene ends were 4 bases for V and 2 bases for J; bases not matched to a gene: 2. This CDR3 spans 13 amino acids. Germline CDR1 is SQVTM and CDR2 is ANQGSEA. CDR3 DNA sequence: TGCAGCGTTGCAGGACAGGGGAACTATGGCTACACCTTC. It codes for CSVAGQGNYGYTF.

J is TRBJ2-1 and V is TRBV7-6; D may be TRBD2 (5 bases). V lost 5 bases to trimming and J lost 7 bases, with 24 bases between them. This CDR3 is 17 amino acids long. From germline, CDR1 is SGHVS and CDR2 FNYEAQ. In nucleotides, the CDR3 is TGTGCCAGCAGCGAAGGAGCGGTCCCCTCAGGCGGGAATGAGCAGTTCTTC. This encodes CASSEGAVPSGGNEQFF.

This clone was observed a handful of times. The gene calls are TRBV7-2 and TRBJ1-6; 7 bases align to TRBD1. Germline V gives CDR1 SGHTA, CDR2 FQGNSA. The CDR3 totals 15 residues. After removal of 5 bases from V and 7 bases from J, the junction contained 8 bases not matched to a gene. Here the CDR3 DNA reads TGTGCCAGCAGCCCCGACAGGGCGGAAAATTCACCCCTCCACTTT. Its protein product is CASSPDRAENSPLHF. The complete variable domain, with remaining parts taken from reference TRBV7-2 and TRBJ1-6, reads GAGVSQSPSNKVTEKGKDVELRCDPISGHTALYWYRQSLGQGLEFLIYFQGNSAPDKSGLPSDRFSAERTGGSVSTLTIQRTQQEDSAVYLCASSPDRAENSPLHFGNGTRLTVT.

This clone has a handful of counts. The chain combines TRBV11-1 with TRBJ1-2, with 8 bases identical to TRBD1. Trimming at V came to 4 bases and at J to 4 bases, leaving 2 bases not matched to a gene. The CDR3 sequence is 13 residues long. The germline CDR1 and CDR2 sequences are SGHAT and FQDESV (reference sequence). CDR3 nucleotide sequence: TGTGCCAGCAGCTCCGGACAGGGCTATGGCTACACCTTC. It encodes CASSSGQGYGYTF.

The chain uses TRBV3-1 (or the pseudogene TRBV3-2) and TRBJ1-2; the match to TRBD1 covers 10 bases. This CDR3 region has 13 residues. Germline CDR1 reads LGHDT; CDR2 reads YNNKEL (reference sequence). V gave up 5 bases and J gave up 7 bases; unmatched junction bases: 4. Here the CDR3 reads CASSFGQGGGYTF. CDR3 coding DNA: TGTGCCAGCAGCTTCGGACAGGGGGGTGGCTACACCTTC.

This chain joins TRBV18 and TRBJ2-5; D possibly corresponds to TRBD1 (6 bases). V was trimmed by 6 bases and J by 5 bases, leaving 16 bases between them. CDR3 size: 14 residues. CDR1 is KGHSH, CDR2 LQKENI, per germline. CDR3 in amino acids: CASSVGQKAETQYF. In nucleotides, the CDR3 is TGTGCCAGCTCGGTCGGACAGAAGGCTGAGACCCAGTACTTC.

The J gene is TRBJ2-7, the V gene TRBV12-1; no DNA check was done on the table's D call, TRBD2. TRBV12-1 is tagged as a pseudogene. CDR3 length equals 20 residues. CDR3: CASSFVGDFGRDFPPQEQYF. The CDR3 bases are TGTGCCAGCAGCTTTGTGGGGGACTTTGGGAGGGACTTCCCCCCGCAGGAGCAGTACTTC.

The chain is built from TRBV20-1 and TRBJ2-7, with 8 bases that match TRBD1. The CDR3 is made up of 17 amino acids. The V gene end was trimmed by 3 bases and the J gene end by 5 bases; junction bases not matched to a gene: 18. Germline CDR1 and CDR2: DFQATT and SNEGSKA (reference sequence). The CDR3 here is CSASRPGGQGRRDEQYF. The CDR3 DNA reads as TGCAGTGCTAGTAGACCTGGAGGACAGGGTAGGAGGGACGAGCAGTACTTC.

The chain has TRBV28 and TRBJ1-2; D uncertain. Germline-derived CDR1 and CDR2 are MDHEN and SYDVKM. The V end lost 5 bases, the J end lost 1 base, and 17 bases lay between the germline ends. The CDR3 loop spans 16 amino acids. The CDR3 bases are TGTGCCAGCAGTCGACCCCGGGGATTGGGTAACTATGGCTACACCTTC. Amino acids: CASSRPRGLGNYGYTF.

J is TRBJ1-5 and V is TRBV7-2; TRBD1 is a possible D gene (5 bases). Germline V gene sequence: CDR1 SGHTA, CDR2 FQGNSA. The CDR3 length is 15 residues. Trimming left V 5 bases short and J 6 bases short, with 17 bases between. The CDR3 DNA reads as TGTGCCAGCAGCCCTGGGAGGGGCGACCGTCAGCCCCAGCATTTT. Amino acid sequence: CASSPGRGDRQPQHF. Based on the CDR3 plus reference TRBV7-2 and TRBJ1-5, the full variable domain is GAGVSQSPSNKVTEKGKDVELRCDPISGHTALYWYRQSLGQGLEFLIYFQGNSAPDKSGLPSDRFSAERTGGSVSTLTIQRTQQEDSAVYLCASSPGRGDRQPQHFGDGTRLSIL.

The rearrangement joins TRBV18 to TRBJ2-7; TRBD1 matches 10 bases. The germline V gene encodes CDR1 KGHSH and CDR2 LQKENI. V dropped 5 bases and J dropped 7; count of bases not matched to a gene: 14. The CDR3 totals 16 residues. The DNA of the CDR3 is TGTGCCAGCTCATTTGCGACAGGGGGCCAGGGGATGGAGCAGTACTTC. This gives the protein CASSFATGGQGMEQYF. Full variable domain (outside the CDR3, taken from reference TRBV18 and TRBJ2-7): NAGVMQNPRHLVRRRGQEARLRCSPMKGHSHVYWYRQLPEEGLKFMVYLQKENIIDESGMPKERFSAEFPKEGPSILRIQQVVRGDSAAYFCASSFATGGQGMEQYFGPGTRLTVT.

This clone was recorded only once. CDR3 sequence: CASSGTLANYGYTF. CDR3 sequence (DNA): TGTGCCAGTAGTGGGACACTAGCTAACTATGGCTACACCTTC. V is TRBV19 and J is TRBJ1-2; the D gene is possibly TRBD1 (6 bases). The CDR3 has 14 residues. CDR1 LNHDA and CDR2 SQIVND come from the germline V gene (reference sequence). Trimming left V 5 bases short and J 0 bases short, with 10 bases between.

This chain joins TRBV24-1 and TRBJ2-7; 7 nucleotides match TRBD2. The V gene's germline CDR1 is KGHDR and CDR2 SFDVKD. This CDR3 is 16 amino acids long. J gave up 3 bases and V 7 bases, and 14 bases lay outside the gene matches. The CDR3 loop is CATSGRSSTASYEQYF. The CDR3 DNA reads TGTGCCACCAGCGGGAGGTCCTCCACCGCCAGCTACGAGCAGTACTTC.

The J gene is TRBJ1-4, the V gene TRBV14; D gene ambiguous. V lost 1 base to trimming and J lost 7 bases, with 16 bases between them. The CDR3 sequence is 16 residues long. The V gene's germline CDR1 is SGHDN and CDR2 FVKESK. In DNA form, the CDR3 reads TGTGCCAGCAGCCAAGGGTCGGGGTTCCAAGGTGAAAAACTGTTTTTT. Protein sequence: CASSQGSGFQGEKLFF.

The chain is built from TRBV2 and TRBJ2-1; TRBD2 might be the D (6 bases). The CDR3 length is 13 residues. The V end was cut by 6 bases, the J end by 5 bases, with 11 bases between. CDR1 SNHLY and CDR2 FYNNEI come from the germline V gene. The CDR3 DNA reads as TGTGCCAGCAGGCGGGGAATCGACAATGAGCAGTTCTTC. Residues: CASRRGIDNEQFF.

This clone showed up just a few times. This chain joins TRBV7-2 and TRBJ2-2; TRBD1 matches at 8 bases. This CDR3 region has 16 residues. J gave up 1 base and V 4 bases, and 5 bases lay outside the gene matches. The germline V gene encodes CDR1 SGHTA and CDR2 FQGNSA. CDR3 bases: TGTGCCAGCAGCTCTCAGGGGGCTCTGAACACCGGGGAGCTGTTTTTT. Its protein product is CASSSQGALNTGELFF.

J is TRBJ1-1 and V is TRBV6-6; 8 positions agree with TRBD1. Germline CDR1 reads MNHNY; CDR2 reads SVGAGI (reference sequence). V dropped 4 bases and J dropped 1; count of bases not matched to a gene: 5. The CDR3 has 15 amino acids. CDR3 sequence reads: CASSFDRGGNTEAFF. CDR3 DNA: TGTGCCAGCAGTTTCGACAGGGGTGGGAACACTGAAGCTTTCTTT.

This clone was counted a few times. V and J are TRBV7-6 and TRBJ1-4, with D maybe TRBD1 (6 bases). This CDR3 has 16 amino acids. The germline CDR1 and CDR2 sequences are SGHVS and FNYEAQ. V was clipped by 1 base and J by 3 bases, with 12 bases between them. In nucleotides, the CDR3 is TGTGCCAGCAGCTTAGAAACAGGGCGCGCTAATGAAAAACTGTTTTTT. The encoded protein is CASSLETGRANEKLFF.

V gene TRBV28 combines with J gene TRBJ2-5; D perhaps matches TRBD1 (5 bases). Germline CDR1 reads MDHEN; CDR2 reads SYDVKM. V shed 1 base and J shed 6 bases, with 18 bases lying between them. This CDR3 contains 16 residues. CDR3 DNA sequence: TGTGCCAGCAGTTTATCCCTAACAGGCGCCTTGAAGACCCAGTACTTC. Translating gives CASSLSLTGALKTQYF.

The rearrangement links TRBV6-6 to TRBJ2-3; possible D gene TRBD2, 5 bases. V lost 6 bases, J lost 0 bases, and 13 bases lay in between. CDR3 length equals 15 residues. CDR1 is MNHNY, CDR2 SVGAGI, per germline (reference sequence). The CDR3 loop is CASSPRGTSTDTQYF. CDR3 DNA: TGTGCCAGCAGCCCCCGGGGAACTAGCACAGATACGCAGTATTTT.

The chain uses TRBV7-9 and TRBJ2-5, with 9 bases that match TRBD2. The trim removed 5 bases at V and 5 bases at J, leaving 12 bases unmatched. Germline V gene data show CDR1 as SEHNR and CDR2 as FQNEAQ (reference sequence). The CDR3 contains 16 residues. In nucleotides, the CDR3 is TGTGCCAGCAGCCCACCGGCGGGGGGGCCTGGGGAGACCCAGTACTTC. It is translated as CASSPPAGGPGETQYF.

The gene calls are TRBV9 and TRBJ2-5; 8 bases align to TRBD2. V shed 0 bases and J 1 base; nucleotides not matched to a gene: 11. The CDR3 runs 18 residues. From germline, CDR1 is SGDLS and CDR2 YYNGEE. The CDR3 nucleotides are TGTGCCAGCAGCGTAGGAGGGGCTAGCGGGTTGGGCCAAGAGACCCAGTACTTC. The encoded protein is CASSVGGASGLGQETQYF.

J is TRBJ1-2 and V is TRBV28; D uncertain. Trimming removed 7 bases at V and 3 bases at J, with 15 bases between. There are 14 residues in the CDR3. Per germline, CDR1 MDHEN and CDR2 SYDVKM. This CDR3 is CASNRGGSDYGYTF. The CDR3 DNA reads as TGTGCCAGCAACCGTGGAGGGAGCGACTATGGCTACACCTTC.

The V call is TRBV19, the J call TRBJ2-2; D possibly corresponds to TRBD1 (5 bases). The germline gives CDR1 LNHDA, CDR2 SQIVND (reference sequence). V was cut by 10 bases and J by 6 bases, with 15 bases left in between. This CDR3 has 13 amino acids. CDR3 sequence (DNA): TGTGCCACCATTAGAGAAGGGGCCGGGGAGCTGTTTTTT. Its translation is CATIREGAGELFF.

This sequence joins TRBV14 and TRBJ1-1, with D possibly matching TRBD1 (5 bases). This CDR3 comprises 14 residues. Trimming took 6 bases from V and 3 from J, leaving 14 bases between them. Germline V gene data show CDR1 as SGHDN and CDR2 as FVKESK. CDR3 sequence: CASSHGGADTEAFF. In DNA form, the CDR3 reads TGTGCCAGCAGTCACGGGGGAGCAGACACTGAAGCTTTCTTT.

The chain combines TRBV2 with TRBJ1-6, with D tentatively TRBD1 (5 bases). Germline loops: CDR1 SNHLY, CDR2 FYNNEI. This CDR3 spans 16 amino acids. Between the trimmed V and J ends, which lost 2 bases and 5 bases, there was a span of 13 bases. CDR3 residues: CASSERGILNNSPLHF. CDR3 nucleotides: TGTGCCAGCAGTGAACGGGGGATCTTAAATAATTCACCCCTCCACTTT.

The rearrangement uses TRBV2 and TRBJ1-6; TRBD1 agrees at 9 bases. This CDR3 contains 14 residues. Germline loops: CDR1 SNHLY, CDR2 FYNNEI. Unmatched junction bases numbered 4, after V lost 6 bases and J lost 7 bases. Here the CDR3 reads CASRQGARNSPLHF. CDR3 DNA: TGTGCCAGCAGACAGGGGGCGCGGAATTCACCCCTCCACTTT.